This is a list of T cell receptor beta chains from one sample in a study of technical replicates of blood from several donors. Some clones are missing from TCRdb's copy, which holds only in-frame ones; the method was immunoSEQ multiplex PCR. The table has approximately 79,000 clones, more than 85% seen once. Sequencing used T cells isolated from PBMCs. The receptors were gathered from a human donor in good health. Each CDR3 is given with its conserved first and last residue. The order of the fields is V gene, CDR3 length, D gene, J gene, clone size, CDR3 protein, CDR3 DNA. The D gene is left open where the match is weak. Clone sizes are given selectively: once, few, many, or a class where the clone is expanded.

V: TRBV2; length: 16; D: TRBD2; J: TRBJ2-1; size: .; CDR3: CASRPILAGGPNEQFF; DNA: TGTGCCAGCAGGCCGATATTAGCGGGGGGGCCCAATGAGCAGTTCTTC
V: TRBV5-6; length: 15; D: TRBD2; J: TRBJ2-7; size: .; CDR3: CASSLGAGEGYEQYF; DNA: TGTGCCAGCAGCTTGGGGGCGGGAGAAGGGTACGAGCAGTACTTC
V: TRBV6-6; length: 16; D: TRBD1; J: TRBJ2-7; size: .; CDR3: CASSYSGTVTLYEQYF; DNA: TGTGCCAGCAGTTACTCCGGGACAGTAACCCTCTACGAGCAGTACTTC
V: TRBV10-3; length: 14; D: .; J: TRBJ1-5; size: .; CDR3: CAISVSGTNQPQHF; DNA: TGTGCCATCAGTGTTTCGGGGACTAATCAGCCCCAGCATTTT
V: TRBV10-3; length: 14; D: TRBD1; J: TRBJ1-1; size: .; CDR3: CAIRTGTGNTEAFF; DNA: TGTGCCATCAGGACCGGGACAGGGAACACTGAAGCTTTCTTT
V: TRBV27; length: 15; D: TRBD1; J: TRBJ2-5; size: .; CDR3: CASSATYRGKETQYF; DNA: TGTGCCAGCAGTGCGACCTACAGGGGGAAAGAGACCCAGTACTTC
V: TRBV1; length: 18; D: .; J: TRBJ2-2; size: .; CDR3: CTSSPRRLAGEYDGELFF; DNA: TGCACCAGCAGCCCCCGCCGACTAGCGGGAGAGTATGACGGGGAGCTGTTTTTT
V: TRBV6-1; length: 16; D: TRBD1; J: TRBJ2-7; size: .; CDR3: CASSGHRDRVGNEQYF; DNA: TGTGCCAGCAGTGGACACCGGGACAGGGTCGGCAACGAGCAGTACTTC
V: TRBV6-1; length: 14; D: .; J: TRBJ2-7; size: .; CDR3: CASSFRLRPYEQYF; DNA: TGTGCCAGCAGTTTCAGACTTCGTCCCTACGAGCAGTACTTC
V: TRBV4-2; length: 15; D: .; J: TRBJ1-2; size: .; CDR3: CASSQQGRGSYGYTF; DNA: TGTGCCAGCAGCCAACAAGGTCGGGGGAGTTATGGCTACACCTTC
V: TRBV6-1; length: 13; D: .; J: TRBJ2-7; size: .; CDR3: CASNSLGSYEQYF; DNA: TGTGCCAGCAACTCCCTAGGCTCCTACGAGCAGTACTTC
V: TRBV4-1; length: 17; D: .; J: TRBJ1-2; size: .; CDR3: CASSQDLNILNNYGYTF; DNA: TGCGCCAGCAGCCAAGATCTCAACATACTAAACAACTATGGCTACACCTTC
V: TRBV2; length: 16; D: TRBD1; J: TRBJ2-7; size: once; CDR3: CASSSQGAGNSYEQYF; DNA: TGTGCCAGCAGTTCGCAGGGGGCGGGAAACTCCTACGAGCAGTACTTC
V: TRBV7-9; length: 15; D: TRBD1; J: TRBJ2-4; size: .; CDR3: CASSPDRGGLVIQYF; DNA: TGTGCCAGCAGCCCTGACAGGGGAGGTTTGGTCATTCAGTACTTC
V: TRBV6-1; length: 15; D: .; J: TRBJ1-2; size: .; CDR3: CASSLEQGNFYGYTF; DNA: TGTGCCAGCAGCCTAGAACAGGGAAACTTCTATGGCTACACCTTC
V: TRBV7-8; length: 13; D: .; J: TRBJ1-2; size: .; CDR3: CASSLGQIYGYTF; DNA: TGTGCCAGCAGCTTAGGACAGATCTATGGCTACACCTTC
V: TRBV29-1; length: 11; D: TRBD2; J: TRBJ2-5; size: .; CDR3: CSTGGRETQYF; DNA: TGCAGCACCGGGGGGAGGGAGACCCAGTACTTC
V: TRBV5-1; length: 15; D: TRBD2; J: TRBJ2-2; size: .; CDR3: CASSLERGDTGELFF; DNA: TGCGCCAGCAGCTTGGAGCGGGGGGACACCGGGGAGCTGTTTTTT
V: TRBV30; length: 17; D: TRBD2; J: TRBJ2-1; size: .; CDR3: CAWSEAGGPEVYNEQFF; DNA: TGTGCCTGGAGTGAAGCGGGAGGACCCGAGGTGTACAATGAGCAGTTCTTC
V: TRBV5-4; length: 15; D: TRBD2; J: TRBJ2-3; size: .; CDR3: CASSPGLVGTDTQYF; DNA: TGTGCCAGCAGCCCGGGACTAGTGGGCACAGATACGCAGTATTTT
V: TRBV2; length: 16; D: .; J: TRBJ2-7; size: .; CDR3: CASRYGPGQIIYEQYF; DNA: TGTGCCAGCAGATATGGACCAGGACAGATCATCTACGAGCAGTACTTC
V: TRBV19; length: 16; D: TRBD2; J: TRBJ2-2; size: .; CDR3: CASRLAGGLNTGELFF; DNA: TGTGCCAGTAGACTAGCGGGAGGCCTGAACACCGGGGAGCTGTTTTTT
V: TRBV19; length: 14; D: TRBD1; J: TRBJ2-7; size: .; CDR3: CASSSGGEAYEQYF; DNA: TGTGCCAGTAGTTCAGGGGGTGAGGCCTACGAGCAGTACTTC
V: TRBV6-1; length: 12; D: .; J: TRBJ1-2; size: .; CDR3: CASSLTGYGYTF; DNA: TGTGCCAGCAGTCTGACAGGCTATGGCTACACCTTC
V: TRBV20-1; length: 9; D: .; J: TRBJ2-1; size: .; CDR3: CSASPEQFF; DNA: TGCAGTGCTAGTCCGGAGCAGTTCTTC
V: TRBV14; length: 13; D: TRBD1; J: TRBJ2-7; size: .; CDR3: CASSKQGSWEQYF; DNA: TGTGCCAGCAGCAAACAGGGGAGTTGGGAGCAGTACTTC
V: TRBV5-1; length: 13; D: .; J: TRBJ2-3; size: .; CDR3: CASSMTGTDTQYF; DNA: TGCGCCAGCAGCATGACAGGCACAGATACGCAGTATTTT
V: TRBV5-1; length: 16; D: TRBD1; J: TRBJ2-7; size: .; CDR3: CASSLDGTGGSYEQYF; DNA: TGCGCCAGCAGCTTGGACGGCACAGGGGGCTCCTACGAGCAGTACTTC
V: TRBV4-1; length: 13; D: .; J: TRBJ2-5; size: .; CDR3: CASSLAAQETQYF; DNA: TGCGCCAGCAGCCTAGCGGCGCAAGAGACCCAGTACTTC
V: TRBV7-9; length: 13; D: .; J: TRBJ2-7; size: few; CDR3: CASSSTNSYEQYF; DNA: TGTGCCAGCAGCTCTACCAACAGCTACGAGCAGTACTTC
V: TRBV30; length: 16; D: TRBD2; J: TRBJ2-3; size: .; CDR3: CAWSRGLAGRGDTQYF; DNA: TGTGCCTGGAGTCGAGGACTAGCGGGGCGGGGAGATACGCAGTATTTT
V: TRBV15; length: 14; D: .; J: TRBJ1-5; size: .; CDR3: CATRGIGASQPQHF; DNA: TGTGCCACCAGGGGGATTGGGGCTAGTCAGCCCCAGCATTTT
V: TRBV7-8; length: 15; D: TRBD1; J: TRBJ2-3; size: .; CDR3: CASSRRDRATDTQYF; DNA: TGTGCCAGCAGCCGCCGGGACAGGGCGACAGATACGCAGTATTTT
V: TRBV5-8; length: 15; D: TRBD2; J: TRBJ2-7; size: .; CDR3: CASNSGRDQQHEQYF; DNA: TGTGCCAGCAACAGCGGGAGGGACCAGCAGCACGAGCAGTACTTC
V: TRBV28; length: 15; D: TRBD1; J: TRBJ2-5; size: .; CDR3: CASSGPRDSQETQYF; DNA: TGTGCCAGCAGCGGACCCCGGGACAGCCAAGAGACCCAGTACTTC
V: TRBV6-5; length: 14; D: TRBD2; J: TRBJ2-2; size: .; CDR3: CASRLAVETGELFF; DNA: TGTGCCAGCAGACTAGCGGTCGAGACCGGGGAGCTGTTTTTT
V: TRBV5-8; length: 15; D: .; J: TRBJ1-6; size: few; CDR3: CASISDWATNSPLHF; DNA: TGTGCCAGCATTTCGGATTGGGCAACTAATTCACCCCTCCACTTT
V: TRBV19; length: 11; D: .; J: TRBJ2-7; size: .; CDR3: CASSSIYEQYF; DNA: TGTGCCAGTAGTTCCATCTACGAGCAGTACTTC
V: TRBV2; length: 14; D: .; J: TRBJ2-3; size: .; CDR3: CASSALVRTDTQYF; DNA: TGTGCCAGCAGTGCTCTAGTTAGGACAGATACGCAGTATTTT
V: TRBV5-1; length: 13; D: .; J: TRBJ1-3; size: .; CDR3: CASSLLRGNTIYF; DNA: TGCGCCAGCAGCTTGCTCCGTGGAAACACCATATATTTT
V: TRBV14; length: 13; D: .; J: TRBJ1-2; size: .; CDR3: CASSPRRERGYTF; DNA: TGTGCCAGCAGCCCCCGAAGGGAGCGGGGCTACACCTTC
V: TRBV5-1; length: 13; D: .; J: TRBJ2-3; size: .; CDR3: CASSLASADTQYF; DNA: TGCGCCAGCAGCTTGGCCTCGGCAGATACGCAGTATTTT
V: TRBV27; length: 16; D: .; J: TRBJ1-4; size: .; CDR3: CASSLNPQVRKEKLFF; DNA: TGTGCCAGCAGTTTAAACCCACAGGTCCGAAAAGAAAAACTGTTTTTT
V: TRBV27; length: 15; D: .; J: TRBJ2-1; size: .; CDR3: CASSLGRGPYNEQFF; DNA: TGTGCCAGCAGTTTAGGGCGGGGGCCTTACAATGAGCAGTTCTTC
V: TRBV7-9; length: 12; D: .; J: TRBJ1-2; size: .; CDR3: CASSFGPPGYTF; DNA: TGTGCCAGCAGCTTTGGGCCACCTGGATACACCTTC
V: TRBV5-1; length: 14; D: .; J: TRBJ2-7; size: .; CDR3: CASSLVGQTYEQYF; DNA: TGCGCCAGCAGCTTGGTCGGACAGACCTACGAGCAGTACTTC
V: TRBV13; length: 16; D: TRBD2; J: TRBJ2-7; size: .; CDR3: CASSLGATGGPHEQYF; DNA: TGTGCCAGCAGCTTAGGCGCTACGGGAGGGCCCCACGAGCAGTACTTC
V: TRBV30; length: 17; D: TRBD1; J: TRBJ2-6; size: .; CDR3: CAWSPGQGLLGANVLTF; DNA: TGTGCCTGGAGCCCGGGACAGGGGCTACTTGGGGCCAACGTCCTGACTTTC
V: TRBV5-1; length: 19; D: TRBD2; J: TRBJ2-1; size: .; CDR3: CASSLVLAGGRISYNEQFF; DNA: TGCGCCAGCAGCTTGGTCCTAGCGGGAGGAAGGATCTCCTACAATGAGCAGTTCTTC
V: TRBV19; length: 14; D: TRBD1; J: TRBJ2-7; size: .; CDR3: CASSMATGYNEQYF; DNA: TGTGCCAGTAGTATGGCGACAGGGTACAACGAGCAGTACTTC
V: TRBV28; length: 16; D: TRBD2; J: TRBJ2-7; size: .; CDR3: CASSSPGLAGVYEQYF; DNA: TGTGCCAGCAGTTCCCCGGGACTAGCGGGAGTCTACGAGCAGTACTTC
V: TRBV19; length: 15; D: TRBD1; J: TRBJ2-7; size: .; CDR3: CASSTSGTGPNEQYF; DNA: TGTGCCAGTAGTACGTCCGGGACAGGGCCCAACGAGCAGTACTTC
V: TRBV30; length: 13; D: .; J: TRBJ2-3; size: once; CDR3: CAHGSEITDTQYF; DNA: TGTGCCCACGGCAGCGAAATCACAGATACGCAGTATTTT